The rows below give T cell receptor beta chains drawn from one sample of a study of cytomegalovirus exposure and HLA in healthy donors. Assay: immunoSEQ multiplex PCR; the TCRdb copy retains only in-frame clones and omits some. The table lists 150,000 to 200,000 clones, around 78% of them singletons. Sequenced material: PBMCs. Receptors originate from a woman in her thirties or forties in good health and CMV-seronegative. The CDR3 runs from the conserved cysteine through the conserved F or W. Clone size, where shown, is once, few, many, or a class for clones that have expanded.

V	size	J	CDR3
TRBV12-5	.	TRBJ2-5	CASGLSQRELQETQYF
TRBV19	.	TRBJ1-2	CASSNPDRPEANYGYTF
TRBV19	.	TRBJ2-6	CASSIGTGSGANVLTF
TRBV28	.	TRBJ1-4	CASSLETVWGTNEKLFF
TRBV9	.	TRBJ2-2	CASSVAAANTGELFF
TRBV5-4	.	TRBJ2-5	CASSPNSPLAGGQETQYF
TRBV10-3	.	TRBJ2-7	CAIRHSGFNSYEQYF
TRBV6-6	.	TRBJ2-6	CASSTGAAGANVLTF
TRBV30	.	TRBJ2-1	CAWKGISGSGSLFF
TRBV4-2	.	TRBJ2-1	CASSRSQDASGRYNEQFF
TRBV27	.	TRBJ2-7	CASRQGASLGEQYF
TRBV5-4	.	TRBJ1-1	CASRSGTPENTEAFF
TRBV10-3	few	TRBJ2-1	CAISERTRGGDEQFF
TRBV19	.	TRBJ1-2	CATGDSRRVGDGYTF
TRBV2	few	TRBJ1-2	CASSERAGEGYTF
TRBV5-6	.	TRBJ2-4	CASSLGQTKNIQYF
TRBV7-8	.	TRBJ2-2	CASSLVGGDTGELFF
TRBV7-8	.	TRBJ2-1	CASSFSGTSYNEQFF
TRBV5-1	.	TRBJ2-1	CASSSTSGDNEQFF
TRBV27	.	TRBJ2-7	CASSLKAGGSYEQYF
TRBV27	.	TRBJ2-1	CASKSSEYNEQFF
TRBV6-1	.	TRBJ1-2	CASKEYGERGKGYTF
TRBV7-3	.	TRBJ1-1	CASSSQTGEAFF
TRBV19	.	TRBJ1-3	CASSIDGRDSGNTIYF
TRBV29-1	.	.	CSVHQGSEQYF
TRBV6-6	.	TRBJ1-1	CASVWGQGWGTEAFF
TRBV7-3	once	TRBJ1-1	CASSSRQNTEAFF
TRBV6-1	.	TRBJ1-5	CASSVRTDRYSNQPQHF
TRBV29-1	.	TRBJ1-2	CSVHGPGDGYTF
TRBV18	.	TRBJ2-6	CASSPPGQGISGANVLTF
TRBV2	.	TRBJ1-2	CASSAQGARGYTF
TRBV27	.	TRBJ2-3	CASTLGAGGSRTQYF
TRBV29-1	.	TRBJ2-1	CSVTSGRAGNEQFF
TRBV7-9	.	TRBJ2-1	CASSPSAGSSYNEQFF
TRBV28	.	TRBJ2-5	CASSLRRGQTQETQYF
TRBV7-6	.	TRBJ1-4	CASSLSEGREKLFF
TRBV5-6	.	TRBJ2-1	CASSSDTSYNEQFF
TRBV30	.	TRBJ1-5	CAWSSGPNQPQHF
TRBV9	.	TRBJ2-5	CASSVAPTSGMGQQETQYF
TRBV6-5	.	TRBJ2-3	CASSLREAGSDTQYF